The clone carrying this T cell receptor beta chain was counted between two and nine times. The CDR3 loop spans 16 amino acids. Germline V gene lookup returns CDR1 SGHDT and CDR2 YYEEEE. V was pared by 1 base and J by 4 bases, with 14 bases between. TCRdb analysed the RT-PCR reads with MiXCR anew, one entry per CDR3 protein. This table holds hundreds of thousands of distinct CDR3 sequences, 12% to 15% found once. V usage is TRBV5-6 and J usage is TRBJ2-2; maybe TRBD1 (7 bases). Input material: memory CD4+ T cells from blood. This sequence was found in a female donor in good health, serving as a healthy control. The CDR3 nucleotides are TGTGCCAGCAGCTTGAGGGCAGGGGGGTTCACCGGGGAGCTGTTTTTT. It encodes CASSLRAGGFTGELFF.